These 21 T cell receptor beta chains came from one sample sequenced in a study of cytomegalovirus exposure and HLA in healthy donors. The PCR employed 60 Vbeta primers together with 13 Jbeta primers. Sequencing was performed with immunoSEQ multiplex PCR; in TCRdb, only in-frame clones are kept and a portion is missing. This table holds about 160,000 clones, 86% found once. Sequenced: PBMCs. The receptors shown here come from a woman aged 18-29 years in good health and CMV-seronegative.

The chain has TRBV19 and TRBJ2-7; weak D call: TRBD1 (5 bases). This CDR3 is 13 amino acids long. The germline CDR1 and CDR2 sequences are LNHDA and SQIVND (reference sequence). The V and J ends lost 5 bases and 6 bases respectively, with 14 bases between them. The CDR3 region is CASSPSGRREQYF. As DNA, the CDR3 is TGTGCCAGTAGTCCATCAGGGCGGCGCGAGCAGTACTTC.

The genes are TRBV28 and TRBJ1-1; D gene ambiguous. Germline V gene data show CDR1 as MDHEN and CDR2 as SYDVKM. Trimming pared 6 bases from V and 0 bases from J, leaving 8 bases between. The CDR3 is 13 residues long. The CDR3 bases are TGTGCCAGCAGCCCCCAGATGAACACTGAAGCTTTCTTT. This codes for CASSPQMNTEAFF.

CDR3 coding DNA: TGCGCCAGCAGCGTGGGCGCGGGAGATGAGCAGTTCTTC. As protein: CASSVGAGDEQFF. The genes are TRBV5-1 and TRBJ2-1, with 7 nucleotides matching TRBD2. The ends lost 4 bases at V and 8 bases at J; junction bases unmatched: 6. The CDR3 runs 13 residues. The germline V gene has CDR1 SGHRS and CDR2 YFSETQ.

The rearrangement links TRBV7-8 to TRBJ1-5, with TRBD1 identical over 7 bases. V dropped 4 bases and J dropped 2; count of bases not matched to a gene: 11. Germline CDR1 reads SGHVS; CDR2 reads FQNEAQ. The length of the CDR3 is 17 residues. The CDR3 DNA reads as TGTGCCAGCAGCTATCTGAGGGGGCGGATGGGCAATCAGCCCCAGCATTTT. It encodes CASSYLRGRMGNQPQHF.

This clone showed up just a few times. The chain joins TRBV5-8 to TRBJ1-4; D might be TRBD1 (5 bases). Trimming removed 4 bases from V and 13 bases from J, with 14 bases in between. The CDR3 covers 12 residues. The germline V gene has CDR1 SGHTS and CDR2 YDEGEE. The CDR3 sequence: CASSGWSQGLFF. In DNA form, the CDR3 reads TGTGCCAGCAGCGGCTGGTCTCAGGGACTGTTTTTT.

Here the CDR3 reads CASSPVLGKSYEQYF. The DNA for the CDR3 is TGTGCCAGCAGCCCCGTTTTGGGCAAATCCTACGAGCAGTACTTC. The V and J genes are TRBV9 and TRBJ2-7; D uncertain. Germline loops: CDR1 SGDLS, CDR2 YYNGEE. The V end lost 4 bases, the J end lost 1 base, and 15 bases lay between the germline ends. The CDR3 runs 15 residues.

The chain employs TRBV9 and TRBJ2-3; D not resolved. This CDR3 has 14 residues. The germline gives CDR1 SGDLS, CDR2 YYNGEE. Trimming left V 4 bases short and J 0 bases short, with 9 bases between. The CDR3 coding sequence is TGTGCCAGCAGCCCACCTATTAGCACAGATACGCAGTATTTT. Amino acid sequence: CASSPPISTDTQYF.

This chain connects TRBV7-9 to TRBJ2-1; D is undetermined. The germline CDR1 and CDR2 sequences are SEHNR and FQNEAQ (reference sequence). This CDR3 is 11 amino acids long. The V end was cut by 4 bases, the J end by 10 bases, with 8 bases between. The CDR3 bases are TGTGCCAGCAGCTCTCAGTCCGAGCAGTTCTTC. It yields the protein CASSSQSEQFF.

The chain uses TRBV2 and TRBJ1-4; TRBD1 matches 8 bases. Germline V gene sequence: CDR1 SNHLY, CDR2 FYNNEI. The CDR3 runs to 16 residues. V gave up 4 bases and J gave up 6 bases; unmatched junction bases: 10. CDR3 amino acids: CASSADRDLLDEKLFF. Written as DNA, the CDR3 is TGTGCCAGCAGTGCGGACAGGGACCTTTTGGATGAAAAACTGTTTTTT.

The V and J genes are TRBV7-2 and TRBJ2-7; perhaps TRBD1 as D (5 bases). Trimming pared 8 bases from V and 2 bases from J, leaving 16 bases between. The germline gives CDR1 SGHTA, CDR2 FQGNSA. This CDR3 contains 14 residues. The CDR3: CASWGYGPTYEQYF. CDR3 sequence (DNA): TGTGCCAGCTGGGGCTACGGCCCTACCTACGAGCAGTACTTC.

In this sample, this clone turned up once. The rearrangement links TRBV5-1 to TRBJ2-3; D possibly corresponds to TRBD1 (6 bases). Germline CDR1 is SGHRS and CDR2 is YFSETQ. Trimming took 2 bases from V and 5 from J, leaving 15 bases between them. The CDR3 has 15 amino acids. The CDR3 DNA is TGCGCCAGCAGCTTTAACCCGAGGGGGATAGATACGCAGTATTTT. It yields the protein CASSFNPRGIDTQYF.

CDR3 coding DNA: TGTGCCAGCAGTTTTCCCCGACAGGGGTTTGATTCCTACGAGCAGTACTTC. Residues: CASSFPRQGFDSYEQYF. This chain connects TRBV13 to TRBJ2-7; TRBD1 aligns across 8 bases. J was trimmed by 1 base and V by 6 bases; bases with no gene match: 14. There are 17 residues in the CDR3. Per the germline V gene, CDR1 is PRHDT and CDR2 is FYEKMQ (reference sequence).

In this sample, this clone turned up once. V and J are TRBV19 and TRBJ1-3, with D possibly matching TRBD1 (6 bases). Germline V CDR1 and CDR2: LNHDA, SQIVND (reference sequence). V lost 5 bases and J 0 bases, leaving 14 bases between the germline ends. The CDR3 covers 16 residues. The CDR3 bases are TGTGCCAGTAGTCGACGGGCGGACAGCTCTGGAAACACCATATATTTT. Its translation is CASSRRADSSGNTIYF. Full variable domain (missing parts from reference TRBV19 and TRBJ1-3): DGGITQSPKYLFRKEGQNVTLSCEQNLNHDAMYWYRQDPGQGLRLIYYSQIVNDFQKGDIAEGYSVSREKKESFPLTVTSAQKNPTAFYLCASSRRADSSGNTIYFGEGSWLTVV.

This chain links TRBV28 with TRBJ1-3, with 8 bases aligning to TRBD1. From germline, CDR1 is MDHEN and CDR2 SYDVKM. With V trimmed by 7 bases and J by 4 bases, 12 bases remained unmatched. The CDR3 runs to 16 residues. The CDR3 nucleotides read TGTGCCAGCACCTCGACAGGGGAGGTCGGGGGAAACACCATATATTTT. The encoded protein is CASTSTGEVGGNTIYF.

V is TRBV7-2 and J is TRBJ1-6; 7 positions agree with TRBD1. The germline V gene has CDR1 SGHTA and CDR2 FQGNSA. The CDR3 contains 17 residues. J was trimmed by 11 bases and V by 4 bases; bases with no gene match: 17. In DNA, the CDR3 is TGTGCCAGCAGCTCGCTAACCTTCCGACAGGGAATCGCACCCCTCCACTTT. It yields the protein CASSSLTFRQGIAPLHF.

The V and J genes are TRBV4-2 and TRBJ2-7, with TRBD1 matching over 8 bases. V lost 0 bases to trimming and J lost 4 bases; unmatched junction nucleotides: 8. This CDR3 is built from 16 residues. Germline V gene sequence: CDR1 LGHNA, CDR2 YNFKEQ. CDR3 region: CASSQDWSTGGYEQYF. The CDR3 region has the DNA TGTGCCAGCAGCCAAGATTGGAGTACAGGGGGGTACGAGCAGTACTTC.

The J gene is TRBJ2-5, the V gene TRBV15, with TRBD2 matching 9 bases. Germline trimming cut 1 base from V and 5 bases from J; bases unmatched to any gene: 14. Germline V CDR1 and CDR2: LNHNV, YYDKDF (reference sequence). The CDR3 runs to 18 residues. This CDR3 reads CATSRVQREVWSAETQYF. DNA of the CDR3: TGTGCCACCAGCAGAGTTCAGCGGGAGGTTTGGAGCGCGGAGACCCAGTACTTC.

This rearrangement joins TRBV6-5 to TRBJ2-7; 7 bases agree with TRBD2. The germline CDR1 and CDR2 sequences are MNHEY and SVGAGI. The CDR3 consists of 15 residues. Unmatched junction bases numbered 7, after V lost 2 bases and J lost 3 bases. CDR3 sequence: CASSYGLAGYYEQYF. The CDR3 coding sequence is TGTGCCAGCAGTTACGGGTTAGCGGGCTACTACGAGCAGTACTTC.

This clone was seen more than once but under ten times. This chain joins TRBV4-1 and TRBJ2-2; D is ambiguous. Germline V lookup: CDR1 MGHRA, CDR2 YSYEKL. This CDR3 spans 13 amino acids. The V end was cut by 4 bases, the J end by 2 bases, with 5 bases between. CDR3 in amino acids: CASSLSNTGELFF. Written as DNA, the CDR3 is TGCGCCAGCAGCCTATCTAACACCGGGGAGCTGTTTTTT.

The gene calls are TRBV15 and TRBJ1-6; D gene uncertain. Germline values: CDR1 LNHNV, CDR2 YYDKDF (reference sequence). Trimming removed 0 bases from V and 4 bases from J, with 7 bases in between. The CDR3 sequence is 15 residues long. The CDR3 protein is CATSRDTQYNSPLHF. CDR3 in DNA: TGTGCCACCAGCAGAGATACACAGTATAATTCACCCCTCCACTTT.

The CDR3 sequence is CASSVSQEETQYF. The CDR3 coding sequence is TGTGCCAGCAGCGTTAGTCAAGAAGAGACCCAGTACTTC. This rearrangement joins TRBV9 to TRBJ2-5; no definite D call. Germline values: CDR1 SGDLS, CDR2 YYNGEE. There are 13 residues in the CDR3. Trimming took 2 bases from V and 3 from J, leaving 8 bases between them.